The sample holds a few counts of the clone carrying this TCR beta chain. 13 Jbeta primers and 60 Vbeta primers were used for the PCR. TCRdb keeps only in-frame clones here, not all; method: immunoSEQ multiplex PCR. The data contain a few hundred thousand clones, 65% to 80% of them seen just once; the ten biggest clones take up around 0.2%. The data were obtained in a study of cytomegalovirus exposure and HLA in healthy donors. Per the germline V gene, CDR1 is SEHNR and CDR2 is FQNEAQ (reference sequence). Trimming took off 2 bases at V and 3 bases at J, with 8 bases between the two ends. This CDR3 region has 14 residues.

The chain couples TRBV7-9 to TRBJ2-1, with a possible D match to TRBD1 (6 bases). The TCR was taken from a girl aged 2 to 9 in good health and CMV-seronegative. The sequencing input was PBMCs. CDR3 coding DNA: TGTGCCAGCAGCTTAACAGGGAGCTACAATGAGCAGTTCTTC. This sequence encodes CASSLTGSYNEQFF.